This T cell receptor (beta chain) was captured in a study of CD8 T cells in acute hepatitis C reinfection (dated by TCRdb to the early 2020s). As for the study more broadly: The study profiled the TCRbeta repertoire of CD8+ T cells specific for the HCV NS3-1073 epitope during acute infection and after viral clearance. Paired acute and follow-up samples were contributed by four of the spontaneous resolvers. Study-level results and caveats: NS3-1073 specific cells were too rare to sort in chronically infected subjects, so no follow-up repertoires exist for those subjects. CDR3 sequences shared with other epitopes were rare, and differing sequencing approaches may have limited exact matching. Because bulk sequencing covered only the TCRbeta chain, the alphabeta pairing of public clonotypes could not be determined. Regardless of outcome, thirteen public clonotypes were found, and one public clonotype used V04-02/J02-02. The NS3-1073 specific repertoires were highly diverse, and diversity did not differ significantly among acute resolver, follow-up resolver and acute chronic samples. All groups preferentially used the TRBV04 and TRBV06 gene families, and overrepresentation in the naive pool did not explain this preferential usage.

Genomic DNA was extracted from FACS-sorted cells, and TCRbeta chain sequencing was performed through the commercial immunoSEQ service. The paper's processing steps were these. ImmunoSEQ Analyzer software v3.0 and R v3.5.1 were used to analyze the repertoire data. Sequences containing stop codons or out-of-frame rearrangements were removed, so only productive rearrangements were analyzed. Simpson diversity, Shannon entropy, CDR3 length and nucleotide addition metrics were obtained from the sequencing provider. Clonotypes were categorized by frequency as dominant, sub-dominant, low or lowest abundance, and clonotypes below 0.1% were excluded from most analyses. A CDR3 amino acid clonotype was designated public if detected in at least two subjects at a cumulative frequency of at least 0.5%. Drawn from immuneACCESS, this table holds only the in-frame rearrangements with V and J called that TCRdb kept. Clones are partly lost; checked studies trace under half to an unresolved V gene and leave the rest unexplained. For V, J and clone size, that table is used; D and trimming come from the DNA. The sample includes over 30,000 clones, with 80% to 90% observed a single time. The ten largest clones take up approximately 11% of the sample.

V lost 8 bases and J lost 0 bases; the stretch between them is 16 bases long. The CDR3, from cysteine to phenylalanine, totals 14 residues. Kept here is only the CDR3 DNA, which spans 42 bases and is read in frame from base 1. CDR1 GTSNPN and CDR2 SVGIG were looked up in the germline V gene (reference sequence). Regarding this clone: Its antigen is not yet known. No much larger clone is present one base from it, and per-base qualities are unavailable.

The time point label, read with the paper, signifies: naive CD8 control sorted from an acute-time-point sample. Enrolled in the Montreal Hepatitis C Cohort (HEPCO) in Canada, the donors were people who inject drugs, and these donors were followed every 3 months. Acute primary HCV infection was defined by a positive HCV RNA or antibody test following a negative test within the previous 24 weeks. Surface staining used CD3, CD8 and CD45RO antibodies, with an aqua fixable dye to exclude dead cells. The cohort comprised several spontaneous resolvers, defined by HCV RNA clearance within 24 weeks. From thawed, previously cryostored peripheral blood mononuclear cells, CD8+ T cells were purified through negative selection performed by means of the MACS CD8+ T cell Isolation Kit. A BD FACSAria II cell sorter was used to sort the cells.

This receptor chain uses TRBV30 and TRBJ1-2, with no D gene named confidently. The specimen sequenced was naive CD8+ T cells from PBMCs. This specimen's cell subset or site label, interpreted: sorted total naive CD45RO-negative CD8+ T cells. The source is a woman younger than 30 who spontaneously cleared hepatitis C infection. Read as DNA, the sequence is TGTGCCCACTCCGGTGCAGTGACTAACTATGGCTACACCTTC. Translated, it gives CAHSGAVTNYGYTF.